Following are 3 T cell receptor beta chains from one sample sequenced in a study of CXCR3-negative and CXCR3-positive naive CD8 T cells (dated by TCRdb to 2018 to 2020). Sequencing took place on a NextSeq 550. The Human TCR Profiling Kit (MiLaboratory) was used to make UMI-labeled 5' RACE TRB cDNA libraries. TCRdb reprocessed the reads, so every CDR3 protein sequence counts as one entry and DNA is not shown. The sample has about 56,000 distinct CDR3 sequences on record. 20% to 25% of the sample goes to the ten largest clones. Sequenced: memory CD8+ T cells from blood. The meaning of the sample's cell subset or site label: conventional CD8+ memory T cells (TMEM), sorted as controls. The receptors were gathered from a human donor in good health. Some clones in this sample may be carry-over from other donors' samples.

The genes are TRBV15 and TRBJ1-6; the TCRdb D gene call, TRBD1, has no DNA to confirm it. Germline lookup yields CDR1 LNHNV and CDR2 YYDKDF (reference sequence). There are 14 residues in the CDR3. The CDR3: CATSRDREWSPLHF. The full variable domain, completed using reference TRBV15 and TRBJ1-6, is DAMVIQNPRYQVTQFGKPVTLSCSQTLNHNVMYWYQQKSSQAPKLLFHYYDKDFNNEADTPDNFQSRRPNTSFCFLDIRSPGLGDTAMYLCATSRDREWSPLHFGNGTRLTVT.

The V and J genes are TRBV14 and TRBJ2-7. This CDR3 is 14 amino acids long. Germline V lookup: CDR1 SGHDN, CDR2 FVKESK. CDR3 sequence reads: CASSQDFSTYEQYF.

Here the CDR3 reads CSVDGFGGDTYNEQFF. The chain has TRBV29-1 and TRBJ2-1; TCRdb lists TRBD2, though no DNA is available to test this call. Germline CDR1 is SQVTM and CDR2 is ANQGSEA. The CDR3 has 16 residues.